The 11 T cell receptor beta chains reported below all come from one sample, sequenced in a study. The sorted Tregs were CD4+CD25+CD127-/low cells. Each CDR3 protein is one row after TCRdb ran MiXCR on the 5' RACE reads. Of about 32,000 distinct CDR3 sequences in the sample, 27% were seen once. Sequencing was done on a sample of tumor-infiltrating Tregs sorted from the breast tumor. All receptors come from a female donor with breast cancer.

The rearrangement joins TRBV9 to TRBJ1-1; D may be TRBD1 (5 bases). Germline V gene sequence: CDR1 SGDLS, CDR2 YYNGEE. This CDR3 comprises 14 residues. The V gene lost 0 bases and the J gene lost 4 bases, with 10 bases spanning the gap. CDR3 DNA sequence: TGTGCCAGCAGCGTAGCTTGGGGGAGCACTGAAGCTTTCTTT. Encoded protein: CASSVAWGSTEAFF.

At least ten counts were recorded for this clonotype. The chain couples TRBV4-2 to TRBJ2-1; D perhaps matches TRBD2 (6 bases). Germline loops: CDR1 LGHNA, CDR2 YNFKEQ. The germline V and J ends were trimmed by 2 bases and 6 bases, with 17 bases remaining between them. This CDR3 region has 16 residues. The CDR3 bases are TGTGCCAGCAGCCAACACCGGGACTCCCACCGCAATGAGCAGTTCTTC. It encodes CASSQHRDSHRNEQFF.

This clonotype was observed many times. This sequence joins TRBV6-6 and TRBJ1-5; no firm D call. Looked up from germline, CDR1 is MNHNY and CDR2 is SVGAGI (reference sequence). This CDR3 has 11 amino acids. The V and J ends lost 5 bases and 3 bases respectively, with 2 bases between them. The CDR3 region is CASSNNQPQHF. The DNA for the CDR3 is TGTGCCAGCAGTAACAATCAGCCCCAGCATTTT.

This clonotype was counted a few times. A much larger clone sits a single nucleotide away, making a read error possible. As the CDR3 is not closed by the conserved phenylalanine or tryptophan, this likely results from a read error. V and J are TRBV24-1 and TRBJ2-1; D might be TRBD2 (6 bases). Trimming took 7 bases from V and 9 from J, leaving 21 bases between them. Germline V gives CDR1 KGHDR, CDR2 SFDVKD. There are 15 residues in the CDR3. CDR3 sequence (DNA): TGTGCCACCAGACCCGGGCTAGCGTCGAACACTGAGCAGTTCTCC. Translation gives CATRPGLASNTEQFS.

This clonotype was counted ten times or more. V usage is TRBV12-3 or TRBV12-4 and J usage is TRBJ2-1, with 7 positions matching TRBD2. The CDR3 runs to 15 residues. The ends lost 5 bases at V and 8 bases at J; junction bases unmatched: 12. DNA for the CDR3: TGTGCCAGCAGTCCCCGGGACTATGGAGTGGATGAGCAGTTCTTC. Amino acids: CASSPRDYGVDEQFF.

This clonotype has only a few counts. One junction end disagrees with the germline gene, perhaps due to a read error. This chain connects TRBV5-1 to TRBJ1-2, with D unresolved. Germline CDR1 and CDR2: SGHRS and YFSETQ. This CDR3 region has 15 residues. This CDR3 is CASSLEGRTVRDYAF. The DNA for the CDR3 is TGCGCCAGCAGCTTGGAGGGCAGGACCGTCAGAGACTACGCCTTC. The full variable domain, completed using reference TRBV5-1 and TRBJ1-2, is KAGVTQTPRYLIKTRGQQVTLSCSPISGHRSVSWYQQTPGQGLQFLFEYFSETQRNKGNFPGRFSGRQFSNSRSEMNVSTLELGDSALYLCASSLEGRTVRDYAFGSGTRLTVV.

In its sample, this clonotype was seen many times. The CDR3 DNA reads as TGCGCCAGCAGCTTGGCCATCGCGGGGGGAACCTACGAGCAGTACTTC. This translates into CASSLAIAGGTYEQYF. The chain links TRBV5-1 to TRBJ2-7, with TRBD2 identical over 8 bases. V shed 0 bases, J shed 2 bases, and the junction held 7 bases outside the gene matches. CDR1 and CDR2 from the germline V gene are SGHRS and YFSETQ. This CDR3 contains 16 residues.

The table lists this clonotype with a few counts. This chain uses TRBV27 with TRBJ1-2, with TRBD1 identical over 8 bases. V shed 5 bases and J 7 bases; nucleotides not matched to a gene: 12. The CDR3 sequence is 15 residues long. From germline, CDR1 is MNHEY and CDR2 SMNVEV (reference sequence). The CDR3 sequence is CASSLRPGGAGGYTF. The CDR3 DNA sequence: TGTGCCAGCAGTCTCAGGCCAGGGGGCGCCGGTGGCTACACCTTC.

The CDR3 sequence is CSAPRGGRNTEAFF. CDR3 nucleotide sequence: TGCAGTGCCCCGCGCGGGGGCAGGAACACTGAAGCTTTCTTT. The chain couples TRBV20-1 to TRBJ1-1; TRBD1 is a possible D gene (6 bases). The CDR3 consists of 14 residues. Trimming removed 6 bases at V and 1 base at J, with 15 bases between. The germline gives CDR1 DFQATT, CDR2 SNEGSKA (reference sequence).

The sample holds a few counts of this clonotype. A read error may produce the germline difference seen at one junction end. The chain recombines TRBV15 with TRBJ2-1, with D possibly TRBD1 on 6 matching bases. This CDR3 spans 15 amino acids. Per germline, CDR1 LNHNV and CDR2 YYDKDF (reference sequence). CDR3: CASSREGTTYNEQFF. The CDR3 bases are TGTGCCTCCAGCAGAGAGGGGACAACCTACAATGAGCAGTTCTTC.

This CDR3 is CATSDYGREVADTQYF. DNA for the CDR3: TGTGCCACCAGTGATTACGGGAGGGAGGTTGCAGATACGCAGTATTTT. This rearrangement joins TRBV24-1 to TRBJ2-3; 8 positions agree with TRBD2. The CDR3 is 16 residues long. Germline V lookup: CDR1 KGHDR, CDR2 SFDVKD. V lost 2 bases and J lost 4; bases outside the gene matches: 7.